The source of this TCR beta chain is a study of cytomegalovirus exposure and HLA in healthy donors. About the study: Counted in an early data release were roughly 87 million unique TCRs from HLA-typed donors.

Between the trimmed V and J ends, which lost 3 bases and 1 base, there was a span of 6 bases. This CDR3 region has 13 residues. Per germline, CDR1 MNHEY and CDR2 SMNVEV (reference sequence). 13 Jbeta primers and 60 Vbeta primers were used for the PCR. The method was immunoSEQ multiplex PCR; TCRdb's version includes in-frame clones alone and lacks a portion of them. There are 110,000 or so clones in the sample; 70% to 85% occur only once, and roughly 2.6% lies in the top ten. With respect to this clone: The antigen is unknown. In the same sample, other DNA sequences code for this CDR3.

Study-wide points: The classifier, whose performance was assessed in both the original and validation cohorts, reportedly diagnosed cytomegalovirus status with high specificity and sensitivity. Some public TCRs appeared in many individuals, while most sequences were rare. Most subjects' HLA-A and HLA-B alleles were reportedly predicted from TCR beta sequences.

The clonotype originates from a woman younger than 35 in good health and CMV-seronegative. This sequence joins TRBV27 and TRBJ1-1; D gene uncertain. Sequenced material: PBMCs. CDR3 nucleotides: TGTGCCAGCAGTTTGGGAGGGAACACTGAAGCTTTCTTT. Its protein is CASSLGGNTEAFF.